These 28 T cell receptor beta chains were sequenced from one sample in a study of cytomegalovirus exposure and HLA in healthy donors. With 60 Vbeta and 13 Jbeta primers, the PCR was carried out. Libraries were prepared by immunoSEQ multiplex PCR; TCRdb keeps only in-frame clonotypes and omits some of them. The sample lists roughly 120,000 clones, 65% to 75% occurring once. Sequenced sample: PBMCs. The receptors here all came from a man aged 30 to 45 in good health and CMV-seropositive.

This clone was recorded a few times. The V call is TRBV6-5, the J call TRBJ1-1; possible D gene TRBD1, 5 bases. Trimming cost V 5 bases and J 1 base, with 8 bases left between them. Germline loops: CDR1 MNHEY, CDR2 SVGAGI. The CDR3 contains 13 residues. The CDR3, as DNA: TGTGCCAGCAGTCTCACAGGGAACACTGAAGCTTTCTTT. Translated, it gives CASSLTGNTEAFF.

The chain has TRBV5-1 and TRBJ2-2, with 12 bases identical to TRBD1. The CDR3 sequence is 17 residues long. Germline loops: CDR1 SGHRS, CDR2 YFSETQ. The ends lost 4 bases at V and 4 bases at J; junction bases unmatched: 8. The CDR3 spells CASSPGTGGAGTGELFF. The CDR3 DNA sequence: TGCGCCAGCAGCCCTGGGACAGGGGGCGCCGGCACCGGGGAGCTGTTTTTT.

The J gene is TRBJ2-3, the V gene TRBV9; 11 positions agree with TRBD2. The CDR3 covers 13 residues. CDR1 and CDR2 from the germline V gene are SGDLS and YYNGEE. V shed 0 bases and J 15 bases; nucleotides not matched to a gene: 6. DNA for the CDR3: TGTGCCAGCAGCGTAGAGCTAGCGGGGGGCCTTTATTTT. Translating gives CASSVELAGGLYF. The full variable domain, with the rest looked up from reference TRBV9 and TRBJ2-3, is DSGVTQTPKHLITATGQRVTLRCSPRSGDLSVYWYQQSLDQGLQFLIQYYNGEERAKGNILERFSAQQFPDLHSELNLSSLELGDSALYFCASSVELAGGLYFGPGTRLTVL.

Turning to this clone: A read error may account for a junction end that differs from germline. The sample has other DNA sequences that encode this CDR3 too. This rearrangement joins TRBV7-9 to TRBJ1-2; 7 nucleotides line up with TRBD1. Germline assignment: CDR1 SEHNR and CDR2 FQNEAQ (reference sequence). This CDR3 region has 14 residues. CDR3 sequence: CASSLEGQIYGYTF. In DNA, the CDR3 is TGTGCCAGTAGCTTAGAGGGACAGATCTATGGCTACACCTTC. The full variable domain, rest sourced from reference TRBV7-9 and TRBJ1-2, is DTGVSQNPRHKITKRGQNVTFRCDPISEHNRLYWYRQTLGQGPEFLTYFQNEAQLEKSRLLSDRFSAERPKGSFSTLEIQRTEQGDSAMYLCASSLEGQIYGYTFGSGTRLTVV.

The chain is built from TRBV7-2 and TRBJ2-1; D is unclear. Germline CDR1 and CDR2: SGHTA and FQGNSA. Trimming took off 8 bases at V and 0 bases at J, with 8 bases between the two ends. CDR3 length: 13 amino acids. The CDR3 DNA follows: TGTGCCAGCGGAGCGTCCTCCTACAATGAGCAGTTCTTC. Translation: CASGASSYNEQFF.

The genes are TRBV15 and TRBJ2-1; 9 bases match TRBD2. CDR3 size: 16 residues. Losses at the gene ends were 5 bases for V and 6 bases for J; bases not matched to a gene: 11. Per germline, CDR1 LNHNV and CDR2 YYDKDF (reference sequence). CDR3 in amino acids: CATSLPGLAIGNEQFF. The CDR3 DNA is TGTGCCACCAGCCTTCCGGGACTAGCAATCGGCAATGAGCAGTTCTTC.

This chain uses TRBV9 with TRBJ2-7, with D tentatively TRBD2 (6 bases). V was pared by 0 bases and J by 7 bases, with 17 bases between. In germline, CDR1 is SGDLS, CDR2 YYNGEE. This CDR3 contains 15 residues. As DNA, the CDR3 is TGTGCCAGCAGCGTAGGAGGACAAGGAGGGCGTGAGCAGTACTTC. Translation gives CASSVGGQGGREQYF.

Notes on this clone: The sample carries other DNA sequences with the same CDR3. The genes are TRBV28 and TRBJ2-5, with D uncertain. With 8 bases removed from V and 5 bases from J, the gap between germline ends came to 12 bases. Germline-derived CDR1 and CDR2 are MDHEN and SYDVKM. The CDR3 loop spans 12 amino acids. CDR3 sequence (DNA): TGTGCCAGCTCACCGGGTCCCGAGACCCAGTACTTC. Its translation is CASSPGPETQYF. The whole variable domain, remainder taken from reference TRBV28 and TRBJ2-5, is DVKVTQSSRYLVKRTGEKVFLECVQDMDHENMFWYRQDPGLGLRLIYFSYDVKMKEKGDIPEGYSVSREKKERFSLILESASTNQTSMYLCASSPGPETQYFGPGTRLLVL.

This chain uses TRBV6-4 with TRBJ2-1; 7 bases are shared with TRBD2. Germline V CDR1 and CDR2: MRHNA, SNTAGT. V dropped 2 bases and J dropped 1; count of bases not matched to a gene: 5. The CDR3 runs to 16 residues. The CDR3 sequence: CASSDQPGGSYNEQFF. CDR3 DNA sequence: TGTGCCAGCAGTGACCAACCGGGGGGATCCTACAATGAGCAGTTCTTC.

Concerning this clone: Other DNA sequences in this sample translate to the same CDR3. The chain employs TRBV18 and TRBJ1-3; TRBD1 matches at 7 bases. V was pared by 2 bases and J by 2 bases, with 0 bases of the junction left unmatched. Germline CDR1 reads KGHSH; CDR2 reads LQKENI. This CDR3 has 14 residues. CDR3 amino acids: CASSPDRAGNTIYF. In DNA form, the CDR3 reads TGTGCCAGCTCACCAGACAGGGCTGGAAACACCATATATTTT. Full variable domain (rest looked up from reference TRBV18 and TRBJ1-3): NAGVMQNPRHLVRRRGQEARLRCSPMKGHSHVYWYRQLPEEGLKFMVYLQKENIIDESGMPKERFSAEFPKEGPSILRIQQVVRGDSAAYFCASSPDRAGNTIYFGEGSWLTVV.

This clone was recorded once. This chain joins TRBV5-1 and TRBJ1-2, with 9 bases identical to TRBD1. The CDR3 extends over 15 amino acids. V lost 4 bases and J lost 6; bases outside the gene matches: 10. From germline, CDR1 is SGHRS and CDR2 YFSETQ. CDR3 protein: CASSPTGGIMDGYTF. The CDR3 DNA is TGCGCCAGCAGCCCGACAGGGGGGATAATGGATGGCTACACCTTC.

The chain has TRBV19 and TRBJ1-2; 7 bases agree with TRBD1. The V gene end was trimmed by 8 bases and the J gene end by 0 bases; junction bases not matched to a gene: 15. CDR3 length: 17 residues. The V gene's germline CDR1 is LNHDA and CDR2 SQIVND (reference sequence). The CDR3 is CASGLPGTAHTNYGYTF. CDR3 sequence (DNA): TGTGCCAGTGGACTTCCCGGGACAGCTCATACTAACTATGGCTACACCTTC.

About this clone: Distinct nucleotide sequences in the sample also encode this CDR3. This sequence joins TRBV28 and TRBJ2-7; D might be TRBD1 (6 bases). This CDR3 comprises 13 residues. Germline V gives CDR1 MDHEN, CDR2 SYDVKM. V was trimmed by 5 bases and J by 1 base, leaving 9 bases between them. This CDR3 is CASSPGQSYEQYF. The CDR3 DNA reads TGTGCCAGCAGTCCAGGACAGTCCTACGAGCAGTACTTC.

The V call is TRBV18, the J call TRBJ2-7; 8 nucleotides match TRBD1. The CDR3 covers 12 residues. With V trimmed by 5 bases and J by 5 bases, 2 bases remained unmatched. From germline, CDR1 is KGHSH and CDR2 LQKENI. This chain's CDR3 is CASSTGGNEQYF. For the CDR3, the DNA is TGTGCCAGCTCAACAGGGGGGAACGAGCAGTACTTC. Looking up the rest from reference TRBV18 and TRBJ2-7 gives the full variable domain: NAGVMQNPRHLVRRRGQEARLRCSPMKGHSHVYWYRQLPEEGLKFMVYLQKENIIDESGMPKERFSAEFPKEGPSILRIQQVVRGDSAAYFCASSTGGNEQYFGPGTRLTVT.

This clone appeared a few times. The chain combines TRBV23-1 with TRBJ1-4, with D possibly TRBD1 on 5 matching bases. TRBV23-1 is filed as an ORF, its function uncertain. This CDR3 contains 16 residues. V was trimmed by 1 base and J by 7 bases, leaving 16 bases between them. Here the CDR3 reads CASSQFYGGGVEKLFF. The CDR3 coding sequence is TGCGCCAGCAGTCAATTCTATGGCGGGGGAGTTGAAAAACTGTTTTTT.

The chain couples TRBV21-1 to TRBJ1-2; the tabulated D call, TRBD1, remains unverified against the DNA. TRBV21-1 is tagged as a pseudogene. CDR3 length: 12 residues. The CDR3 DNA is TGTGCCAGCAGCGGCAGGGTTCGTGGCTACACCTTC. It encodes CASSGRVRGYTF.

In this sample, this clone turned up once. This rearrangement joins TRBV6-1 to TRBJ2-3; maybe TRBD2 (7 bases). This CDR3 is 15 amino acids long. Between the trimmed V and J ends, which lost 7 bases and 0 bases, there was a span of 14 bases. Germline V gene lookup returns CDR1 MNHNS and CDR2 SASEGT. DNA for the CDR3: TGTGCCAGCACTGACCCGGGGGGCAGCACAGATACGCAGTATTTT. This codes for CASTDPGGSTDTQYF.

The genes are TRBV27 and TRBJ1-5; 7 bases are shared with TRBD1. The germline V gene has CDR1 MNHEY and CDR2 SMNVEV (reference sequence). The CDR3 loop spans 15 amino acids. With V trimmed by 0 bases and J by 6 bases, 5 bases remained unmatched. In DNA form, the CDR3 reads TGTGCCAGCAGTTTATCGAGGGGACAGAGTCAGCCCCAGCATTTT. Translation gives CASSLSRGQSQPQHF.

The sample holds one count of this clone. The chain combines TRBV21-1 with TRBJ2-2; the table's TRBD1 call for D was not verified on the DNA. TRBV21-1 has pseudogene status. The CDR3 sequence is 13 residues long. CDR3 bases: TGTGCCAGCGGGACAGGAGACACCGGGGAGCTGTTTTTT. This encodes CASGTGDTGELFF.

The sample holds a few counts of this clone. The CDR3 coding sequence is TGTGCCAGCAGCTTGTTTGGGGCTGCTGGGGAGCCCCAGCATTTT. Translated, it gives CASSLFGAAGEPQHF. V and J are TRBV5-6 and TRBJ1-5; maybe TRBD1 (5 bases). Germline V lookup: CDR1 SGHDT, CDR2 YYEEEE. Trimming pared 1 base from V and 8 bases from J, leaving 16 bases between. The CDR3 spans 15 residues.

V and J are TRBV5-1 and TRBJ2-5, with D possibly being TRBD1 (5 bases). The germline CDR1 and CDR2 sequences are SGHRS and YFSETQ. The CDR3 extends over 16 amino acids. The V and J ends lost 0 bases and 2 bases respectively, with 14 bases between them. DNA for the CDR3: TGCGCCAGCAGCTTGGCTCAGGGCCGGTGGCAAGAGACCCAGTACTTC. Its protein is CASSLAQGRWQETQYF.

The CDR3 DNA is TGTGCCACCAGCAGAGGGGGATCGACAGAGTACACCGGGGAGCTGTTTTTT. Protein sequence: CATSRGGSTEYTGELFF. The rearrangement joins TRBV15 to TRBJ2-2; D perhaps matches TRBD1 (5 bases). The CDR3 consists of 17 residues. Germline loops: CDR1 LNHNV, CDR2 YYDKDF (reference sequence). Trimming removed 1 base from V and 3 bases from J, with 15 bases in between.

V and J are TRBV28 and TRBJ1-1; maybe TRBD1 (6 bases). The CDR3 covers 11 residues. Trimming cost V 7 bases and J 3 bases, with 6 bases left between them. Germline CDR1 and CDR2: MDHEN and SYDVKM. The CDR3 DNA reads TGTGCCAGCACAGGGGACACTGAAGCTTTCTTT. Protein sequence: CASTGDTEAFF.

On this clone itself: An end of the junction differs from the germline gene, which may be a read error. This rearrangement joins TRBV7-9 to TRBJ2-1, with D perhaps matching TRBD1 (6 bases). Germline V lookup: CDR1 SEHNR, CDR2 FQNEAQ (reference sequence). The CDR3 is made up of 12 amino acids. This chain's CDR3 is CSSSLGAREQFF. DNA of the CDR3: TGTTCCAGCAGCTTGGGGGCTCGGGAGCAGTTCTTC. Complete variable domain (other parts from reference TRBV7-9 and TRBJ2-1): DTGVSQNPRHKITKRGQNVTFRCDPISEHNRLYWYRQTLGQGPEFLTYFQNEAQLEKSRLLSDRFSAERPKGSFSTLEIQRTEQGDSAMYLCSSSLGAREQFFGPGTRLTVL.

About this clone: An end of the junction does not agree with germline; a read error may underlie this. This chain connects TRBV7-9 to TRBJ1-2; D is unclear. The germline V gene encodes CDR1 SEHNR and CDR2 FQNEAQ (reference sequence). CDR3 size: 12 residues. The CDR3 coding sequence is TGTGCCAGCAGCTTATCGGAGGGCGGCTACCCCTTC. Translated: CASSLSEGGYPF.

The chain recombines TRBV21-1 with TRBJ1-5. TRBV21-1 is an annotated pseudogene. The CDR3 is made up of 13 amino acids. CDR3 nucleotides: TGTGCCAGCAGCAAAGCGCGGGTTCAGCCCCAGCATTTT. Translated, it gives CASSKARVQPQHF.

V is TRBV5-1 and J is TRBJ2-1; D not resolved. Trimming removed 0 bases at V and 7 bases at J, with 8 bases between. Germline V gene lookup returns CDR1 SGHRS and CDR2 YFSETQ. This CDR3 has 13 amino acids. In DNA, the CDR3 is TGCGCCAGCAGCTTGGCCCCCAGGAATGAGCAGTTCTTC. Its translation: CASSLAPRNEQFF.

This clone was counted between two and nine times. This chain uses TRBV6-5 with TRBJ1-6; D possibly corresponds to TRBD1 (6 bases). Germline CDR1 is MNHEY and CDR2 is SVGAGI. V was cut by 5 bases and J by 7 bases, with 15 bases left in between. The CDR3 is 15 amino acids. Written as DNA, the CDR3 is TGTGCCAGCAGTGTCCTGGACAGTAGAAATTCACCCCTCCACTTT. Residues: CASSVLDSRNSPLHF.